One T cell receptor beta chain is described in this entry. The sample comes from a study of blood T cells in healthy people across ages. A second roughly 6 to 12 cycle PCR used barcoded and J-beta primers. The yield of each sample was at least 2.5 million CDR3-containing paired-end reads. One entry per CDR3 protein, called by TCRdb with MiXCR from the 5' RACE reads. The sample records over 450,000 distinct CDR3 sequences, around 24% being singletons. Trimming took off 3 bases at V and 2 bases at J, with 10 bases between the two ends. The CDR3 spans 14 residues. Germline values: CDR1 SGHAT, CDR2 FQNNGV. These records were also assigned to another study, of T cells of mothers and their children.

V and J are TRBV11-2 and TRBJ2-5; D might be TRBD1 (6 bases). This clonotype originated in a boy between 10 and 17 years old in good health. The sample taken for sequencing was blood. The CDR3 DNA follows: TGTGCCAGCAGCTTTACACAGGGACAAGAGACCCAGTACTTC. Protein: CASSFTQGQETQYF.